The 10 T cell receptor beta chains presented below share a single source sample, sequenced in a study of T cell responses to AZD1222 COVID-19 vaccine. Using immunoSEQ multiplex PCR, the repertoire was profiled, and TCRdb retains in-frame clones only, with some absent. In the table there are about 170,000 clones, roughly 89% of which are singletons. Here the sequenced sample was peripheral blood, taken on day 0 of AZD1222 vaccination. These receptors were collected from an adult in good health.

The chain recombines TRBV19 with TRBJ1-1, with D unresolved. V shed 10 bases and J shed 3 bases, with 9 bases lying between them. This CDR3 comprises 11 residues. The germline CDR1 and CDR2 sequences are LNHDA and SQIVND (reference sequence). The DNA of the CDR3 is TGTGCCACCAGCACATACACTGAAGCTTTCTTT. Translated, it gives CATSTYTEAFF.

A remark on this clone: The identical CDR3 is also encoded by other nucleotide sequences in the sample. The chain is built from TRBV7-9 and TRBJ2-5, with a tentative D call TRBD2 (5 bases). Germline-derived CDR1 and CDR2 are SEHNR and FQNEAQ (reference sequence). V lost 5 bases and J lost 2, with 12 bases in between. This CDR3 spans 14 amino acids. Here the CDR3 DNA reads TGTGCCAGCAGCAGCGGACGGGAACAAGAGACCCAGTACTTC. Its protein product is CASSSGREQETQYF.

The CDR3 reads CASSYERTSSGEQYF. The DNA for the CDR3 is TGTGCCAGCAGTTACGAACGGACTAGCTCTGGCGAGCAGTACTTC. V and J are TRBV6-6 and TRBJ2-7; 8 bases are shared with TRBD2. Trimming took 2 bases from V and 6 from J; bases not matched to a gene: 9. The germline V gene encodes CDR1 MNHNY and CDR2 SVGAGI (reference sequence). The CDR3 has 15 residues.

J is TRBJ1-5 and V is TRBV30, with D maybe TRBD1 (6 bases). The germline gives CDR1 GTSNPN, CDR2 SVGIG (reference sequence). This CDR3 spans 13 amino acids. V shed 7 bases and J shed 6 bases, with 16 bases lying between them. The CDR3: CASSSQGTQPQHF. DNA of the CDR3: TGTGCCTCTTCGTCACAGGGCACTCAGCCCCAGCATTTT.

This chain connects TRBV14 to TRBJ1-2, with D perhaps matching TRBD1 (5 bases). This CDR3 contains 13 residues. In germline, CDR1 is SGHDN, CDR2 FVKESK. Trimming pared 2 bases from V and 4 bases from J, leaving 8 bases between. Here the CDR3 DNA reads TGTGCCAGCAGCCAATGGGGCGGCTATGGCTACACCTTC. Protein sequence: CASSQWGGYGYTF.

The V and J genes are TRBV19 and TRBJ1-2; D remains ambiguous. The germline gives CDR1 LNHDA, CDR2 SQIVND (reference sequence). The CDR3 contains 14 residues. V was shortened by 5 bases and J by 2 bases, with 12 bases between the two germline ends. CDR3 nucleotides: TGTGCCAGTAGTGTCAACCGGGCCAACTATGGCTACACCTTC. Amino acids: CASSVNRANYGYTF. Combining the CDR3 with reference TRBV19 and TRBJ1-2 gives the whole variable domain DGGITQSPKYLFRKEGQNVTLSCEQNLNHDAMYWYRQDPGQGLRLIYYSQIVNDFQKGDIAEGYSVSREKKESFPLTVTSAQKNPTAFYLCASSVNRANYGYTFGSGTRLTVV.

This clone was observed once. The chain has TRBV7-8 and TRBJ1-2; D is unresolved. The V and J ends lost 0 bases and 4 bases respectively, with 9 bases between them. The CDR3 length is 14 residues. Germline CDR1 is SGHVS and CDR2 is FQNEAQ. This CDR3 is CASSLAGRSYGYTF. The CDR3 DNA sequence: TGTGCCAGCAGCTTAGCAGGCAGATCCTATGGCTACACCTTC.

This chain uses TRBV5-1 with TRBJ1-2; the D is unclear. CDR3 length equals 11 residues. Germline V gene data show CDR1 as SGHRS and CDR2 as YFSETQ. The germline V and J ends were trimmed by 5 bases and 5 bases, with 7 bases remaining between them. The CDR3 loop reads CASRSGYGYTF. The CDR3 bases are TGCGCCAGCAGAAGTGGGTATGGCTACACCTTC.

This chain joins TRBV27 and TRBJ2-7; 7 bases agree with TRBD1. The CDR3 is 15 residues long. Trimming took 5 bases from V and 0 from J; bases not matched to a gene: 7. CDR1 and CDR2 (germline): MNHEY, SMNVEV (reference sequence). The CDR3 loop is CASSPQGLGSYEQYF. The CDR3 coding sequence is TGTGCCAGCAGTCCACAGGGGTTAGGCTCCTACGAGCAGTACTTC.

The chain employs TRBV2 and TRBJ1-2; 9 bases align to TRBD1. Germline-derived CDR1 and CDR2 are SNHLY and FYNNEI. The CDR3 totals 14 residues. J gave up 6 bases and V 6 bases, and 8 bases lay outside the gene matches. The CDR3 reads CASSGQGSPNGYTF. CDR3 sequence (DNA): TGTGCCAGCAGCGGACAGGGGTCCCCTAATGGCTACACCTTC.